One and the same sample provided the 24 T cell receptor beta chains below, sequenced in a study of radiation and T cells in renal cell carcinoma. Only in-frame clones appear in the TCRdb table, and some are missing; sequencing was by immunoSEQ multiplex PCR. The data contain about 150,000 clones, around 90% of them singletons. Indicated time point: baseline pretreatment blood. Treatment denoted: 15 Gy SBRT to primary tumor, nephrectomy 4 weeks later. This specimen consisted of blood, obtained from a patient whose treatment included radiotherapy and nephrectomy. The receptors derive from a woman aged 65 to 85 with renal cell carcinoma.

The J gene is TRBJ2-7, the V gene TRBV6-6; maybe TRBD1 (5 bases). Germline CDR1 MNHNY, CDR2 SVGAGI (reference sequence). The CDR3 covers 15 residues. V lost 0 bases, J lost 0 bases, and 9 bases lay in between. The CDR3 loop is CASSYSRDSSYEQYF. DNA of the CDR3: TGTGCCAGCAGTTACTCGAGAGACAGCTCCTACGAGCAGTACTTC.

The J gene is TRBJ2-1, the V gene TRBV28, with 11 bases that match TRBD2. The CDR3 runs to 15 residues. In germline, CDR1 is MDHEN, CDR2 SYDVKM. The V segment lost 6 bases and the J segment 7 bases; nucleotides outside the gene matches: 8. This chain's CDR3 is CASSLAGGPLNEQFF. CDR3 coding DNA: TGTGCCAGCAGCCTAGCGGGGGGCCCCTTGAATGAGCAGTTCTTC.

The V gene is TRBV4-3, the J gene TRBJ2-7, with D possibly matching TRBD2 (5 bases). The CDR3 consists of 16 residues. Looked up from germline, CDR1 is LGHNA and CDR2 is YSLEER. V was pared by 0 bases and J by 0 bases, with 12 bases between. CDR3 sequence reads: CASSQEARGYSYEQYF. As DNA, the CDR3 is TGCGCCAGCAGCCAAGAGGCCCGGGGTTACTCCTACGAGCAGTACTTC.

The chain couples TRBV30 to TRBJ1-3; possibly TRBD1 for D (5 bases). V gave up 6 bases and J gave up 4 bases, with 13 bases separating them. The CDR3 runs 13 residues. Germline CDR1 and CDR2: GTSNPN and SVGIG (reference sequence). CDR3 residues: CACPGPGGNTIYF. Here the CDR3 DNA reads TGTGCCTGCCCGGGGCCGGGAGGAAACACCATATATTTT.

The rearrangement joins TRBV6-5 to TRBJ1-1; 10 bases agree with TRBD1. Unmatched junction bases numbered 3, after V lost 0 bases and J lost 5 bases. This CDR3 contains 15 residues. Germline V gives CDR1 MNHEY, CDR2 SVGAGI. The CDR3, as DNA: TGTGCCAGCAGTTACTCCGGGACAGGGGTTACTGAAGCTTTCTTT. Residues: CASSYSGTGVTEAFF.

This chain joins TRBV30 and TRBJ1-2; TRBD1 might be the D (5 bases). CDR3 length equals 14 residues. Trimming removed 0 bases at V and 1 base at J, with 9 bases between. Germline V lookup: CDR1 GTSNPN, CDR2 SVGIG (reference sequence). The CDR3 region is CAWSVPGSNYGYTF. The DNA of the CDR3 is TGTGCCTGGAGTGTACCAGGGAGTAACTATGGCTACACCTTC. Complete variable domain (other parts from reference TRBV30 and TRBJ1-2): SQTIHQWPATLVQPVGSPLSLECTVEGTSNPNLYWYRQAAGRGLQLLFYSVGIGQISSEVPQNLSASRPQDRQFILSSKKLLLSDSGFYLCAWSVPGSNYGYTFGSGTRLTVV.

This sequence joins TRBV5-4 and TRBJ1-2, with TRBD1 as a possible D gene (5 bases). Germline-derived CDR1 and CDR2 are SGHNT and YYREEE (reference sequence). V shed 0 bases and J shed 8 bases, with 11 bases lying between them. The CDR3 consists of 13 residues. DNA of the CDR3: TGTGCCAGCAGCTTGGACAGGACGGGCGGCTACACCTTC. Encoded protein: CASSLDRTGGYTF.

The chain joins TRBV10-3 to TRBJ1-5, with a tentative D call TRBD1 (5 bases). V shed 8 bases and J shed 9 bases, with 20 bases lying between them. Germline CDR1 and CDR2: ENHRY and SYGVKD. The CDR3 contains 14 residues. For the CDR3, the DNA is TGTGCCATCGGCTTATCCAGGGATTCGACGCCCCAGCATTTT. Translation gives CAIGLSRDSTPQHF.

The J gene is TRBJ1-2, the V gene TRBV5-1; 7 nucleotides align to TRBD1. CDR1 is SGHRS and CDR2 is YFSETQ in the germline V gene. This CDR3 has 20 residues. The V gene end was trimmed by 1 base and the J gene end by 2 bases; junction bases not matched to a gene: 20. For the CDR3, the DNA is TGCGCCAGCAGCTTGTCTACCATCGACAGGAGAGGGGGCATCAACTATGGCTACACCTTC. Amino acid sequence: CASSLSTIDRRGGINYGYTF.

This clone was counted once. CDR3 amino acids: CASSQDWGGAGGPRNEQFF. The CDR3 coding sequence is TGCGCCAGCAGCCAGGATTGGGGCGGTGCGGGGGGGCCCCGCAATGAGCAGTTCTTC. The chain joins TRBV4-3 to TRBJ2-1, with 9 bases matching TRBD2. The CDR3 is 19 residues long. CDR1 is LGHNA and CDR2 is YSLEER in the germline V gene. Trimming at V came to 3 bases and at J to 6 bases, leaving 18 bases not matched to a gene.

This CDR3 reads CASRRQANTGELFF. As DNA, the CDR3 is TGTGCCAGCAGGAGGCAGGCGAACACCGGGGAGCTGTTTTTT. The chain carries TRBV6-6 and TRBJ2-2; D gene unclear. The CDR3 is 14 residues long. Trimming pared 6 bases from V and 0 bases from J, leaving 8 bases between. CDR1 is MNHNY and CDR2 is SVGAGI in the germline V gene (reference sequence).

The V call is TRBV7-2, the J call TRBJ2-1; 7 nucleotides align to TRBD2. The V segment lost 3 bases and the J segment 6 bases; nucleotides outside the gene matches: 8. Per germline, CDR1 SGHTA and CDR2 FQGNSA. This CDR3 is built from 15 residues. The CDR3 region is CASSLPWTSGNEQFF. The CDR3, as DNA: TGTGCCAGCAGCTTGCCGTGGACTAGTGGCAATGAGCAGTTCTTC.

This clone is a singleton in its sample. V gene TRBV7-2 combines with J gene TRBJ1-2; a possible D gene is TRBD1 (5 bases). CDR1 SGHTA and CDR2 FQGNSA come from the germline V gene. This CDR3 comprises 14 residues. V dropped 6 bases and J dropped 1 base, with 12 bases sitting between them. CDR3: CASRPGGYNYGYTF. The DNA of the CDR3 is TGTGCCAGCAGGCCCGGGGGTTATAACTATGGCTACACCTTC. Together with reference TRBV7-2 and TRBJ1-2, the CDR3 gives the full variable domain: GAGVSQSPSNKVTEKGKDVELRCDPISGHTALYWYRQSLGQGLEFLIYFQGNSAPDKSGLPSDRFSAERTGGSVSTLTIQRTQQEDSAVYLCASRPGGYNYGYTFGSGTRLTVV.

The rearrangement joins TRBV10-3 to TRBJ2-7; 8 bases line up with TRBD2. With V trimmed by 7 bases and J by 1 base, 6 bases remained unmatched. This CDR3 contains 14 residues. Looked up from germline, CDR1 is ENHRY and CDR2 is SYGVKD. CDR3 nucleotides: TGTGCCATCATGGGGAGCGGGGGATCCTACGAGCAGTACTTC. Translating gives CAIMGSGGSYEQYF.

The genes are TRBV6-1 and TRBJ1-5, with D perhaps TRBD1 (6 bases). The CDR3 spans 14 residues. Germline loops: CDR1 MNHNS, CDR2 SASEGT. With 7 bases removed from V and 5 bases from J, the gap between germline ends came to 15 bases. As DNA, the CDR3 is TGTGCCAGCACCCCCGACCAGGGGCATCAGCCCCAGCATTTT. Translating it yields CASTPDQGHQPQHF.

This rearrangement joins TRBV7-7 to TRBJ2-5; 9 bases line up with TRBD2. The CDR3 is 12 residues long. Germline values: CDR1 SSHAT, CDR2 FNYEAQ (reference sequence). The chain's CDR3 is CASAGTSLTQYF. CDR3 coding DNA: TGTGCTAGCGCCGGGACTAGCCTAACCCAGTACTTC.

Only one count was recorded for this clone. V usage is TRBV19 and J usage is TRBJ2-7; D perhaps matches TRBD2 (5 bases). This CDR3 has 13 amino acids. The V gene lost 4 bases and the J gene lost 1 base, with 8 bases spanning the gap. From germline, CDR1 is LNHDA and CDR2 SQIVND (reference sequence). CDR3 amino acids: CASSRGISYEQYF. For the CDR3, the DNA is TGTGCCAGTAGTAGAGGGATTTCCTACGAGCAGTACTTC.

The chain employs TRBV7-9 and TRBJ1-3; D is perhaps TRBD1 (5 bases). Germline V lookup: CDR1 SEHNR, CDR2 FQNEAQ (reference sequence). The CDR3 covers 14 residues. The V gene lost 3 bases and the J gene lost 0 bases, with 6 bases spanning the gap. This CDR3 reads CASSLQGSGNTIYF. CDR3 DNA sequence: TGTGCCAGCAGCTTGCAGGGCTCTGGAAACACCATATATTTT.

J is TRBJ2-7 and V is TRBV2, with D maybe TRBD1 (5 bases). Trimming took 6 bases from V and 0 from J, leaving 15 bases between them. Per germline, CDR1 SNHLY and CDR2 FYNNEI. CDR3 length: 15 residues. The CDR3 bases are TGTGCCAGCAGGAACATTTTACAGGTCTCCTACGAGCAGTACTTC. Translation: CASRNILQVSYEQYF.

The genes are TRBV9 and TRBJ1-6; D possibly corresponds to TRBD1 (5 bases). Trimming pared 0 bases from V and 10 bases from J, leaving 8 bases between. Germline CDR1 is SGDLS and CDR2 is YYNGEE. The length of the CDR3 is 13 residues. As DNA, the CDR3 is TGTGCCAGCAGCGTAGCGGGGGTCTCACCCCTCCACTTT. This gives the protein CASSVAGVSPLHF. Based on the CDR3 plus reference TRBV9 and TRBJ1-6, the full variable domain is DSGVTQTPKHLITATGQRVTLRCSPRSGDLSVYWYQQSLDQGLQFLIQYYNGEERAKGNILERFSAQQFPDLHSELNLSSLELGDSALYFCASSVAGVSPLHFGNGTRLTVT.

The V gene is TRBV7-2, the J gene TRBJ2-2; D gene uncertain. V dropped 5 bases and J dropped 1 base, with 5 bases sitting between them. The CDR3 consists of 13 residues. In germline, CDR1 is SGHTA, CDR2 FQGNSA. The CDR3 sequence: CASSPLNTGELFF. The CDR3 DNA follows: TGTGCCAGCAGCCCCCTGAACACCGGGGAGCTGTTTTTT.

This clone was counted between two and nine times. The rearrangement links TRBV15 to TRBJ2-5, with no clear D. Trimming pared 4 bases from V and 5 bases from J, leaving 17 bases between. CDR1 and CDR2 (germline): LNHNV, YYDKDF (reference sequence). CDR3 length equals 15 residues. The CDR3 protein is CATSKEGRIGETQYF. CDR3 nucleotides: TGTGCCACCAGCAAGGAAGGCCGAATTGGCGAGACCCAGTACTTC.

The rearrangement links TRBV19 to TRBJ1-1; no firm D call. Trimming took off 4 bases at V and 4 bases at J, with 10 bases between the two ends. This CDR3 is 13 amino acids long. Germline CDR1 and CDR2: LNHDA and SQIVND (reference sequence). The CDR3 coding sequence is TGTGCCAGTAGTAGTGCGTTTGGCACTGAAGCTTTCTTT. Translated, it gives CASSSAFGTEAFF.

This CDR3 is CASSYSGGTLYEQYF. In DNA form, the CDR3 reads TGTGCCAGCAGTTACTCTGGGGGGACCCTCTACGAGCAGTACTTC. The chain recombines TRBV6-5 with TRBJ2-7; tentatively, D is TRBD2 (6 bases). The CDR3 loop spans 15 amino acids. Germline lookup yields CDR1 MNHEY and CDR2 SVGAGI. The V and J ends lost 0 bases and 3 bases respectively, with 12 bases between them.